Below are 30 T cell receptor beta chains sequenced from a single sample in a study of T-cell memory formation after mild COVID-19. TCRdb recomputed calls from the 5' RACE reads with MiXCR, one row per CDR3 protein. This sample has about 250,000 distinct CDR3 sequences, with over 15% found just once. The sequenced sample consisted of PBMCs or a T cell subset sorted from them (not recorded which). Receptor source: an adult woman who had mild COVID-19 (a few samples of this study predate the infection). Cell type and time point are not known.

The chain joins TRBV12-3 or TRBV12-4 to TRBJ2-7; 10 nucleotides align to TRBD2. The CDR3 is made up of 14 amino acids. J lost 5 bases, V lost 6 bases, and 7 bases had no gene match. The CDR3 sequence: CASRLSLAGDEQYF. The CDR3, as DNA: TGTGCCAGCAGATTGAGTCTAGCGGGAGACGAGCAGTACTTC.

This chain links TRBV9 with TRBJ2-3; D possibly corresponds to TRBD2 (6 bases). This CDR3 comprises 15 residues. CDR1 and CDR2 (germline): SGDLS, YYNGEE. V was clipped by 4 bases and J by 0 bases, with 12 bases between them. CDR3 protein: CASSPRGSSTDTQYF. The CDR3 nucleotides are TGTGCCAGCAGCCCCCGGGGGTCTAGCACAGATACGCAGTATTTT.

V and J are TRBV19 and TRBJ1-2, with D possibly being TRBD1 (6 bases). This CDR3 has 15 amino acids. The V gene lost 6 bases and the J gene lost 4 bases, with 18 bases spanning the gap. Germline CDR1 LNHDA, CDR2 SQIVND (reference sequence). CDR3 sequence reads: CASRIRGGGIYGYTF. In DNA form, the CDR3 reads TGTGCCAGTAGAATCCGCGGGGGCGGAATCTATGGCTACACCTTC.

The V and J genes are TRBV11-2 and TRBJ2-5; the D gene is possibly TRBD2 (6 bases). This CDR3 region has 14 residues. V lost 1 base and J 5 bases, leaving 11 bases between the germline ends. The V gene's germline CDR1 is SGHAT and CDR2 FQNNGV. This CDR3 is CASSLGREWETQYF. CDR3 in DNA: TGTGCCAGCAGCTTAGGGAGGGAGTGGGAGACCCAGTACTTC.

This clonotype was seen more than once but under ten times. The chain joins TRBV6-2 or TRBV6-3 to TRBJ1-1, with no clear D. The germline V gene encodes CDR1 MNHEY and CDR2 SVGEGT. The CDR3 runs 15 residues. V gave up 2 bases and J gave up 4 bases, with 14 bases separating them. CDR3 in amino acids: CASSYPGYVGTEAFF. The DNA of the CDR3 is TGTGCCAGCAGTTACCCCGGGTACGTGGGCACTGAAGCTTTCTTT.

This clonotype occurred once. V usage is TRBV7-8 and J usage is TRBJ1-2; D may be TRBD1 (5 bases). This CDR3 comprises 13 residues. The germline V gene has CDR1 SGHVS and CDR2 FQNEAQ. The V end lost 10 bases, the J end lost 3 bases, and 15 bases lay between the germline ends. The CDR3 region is CATVEGLDYGYTF. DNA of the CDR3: TGTGCCACTGTGGAGGGGCTCGACTATGGCTACACCTTC.

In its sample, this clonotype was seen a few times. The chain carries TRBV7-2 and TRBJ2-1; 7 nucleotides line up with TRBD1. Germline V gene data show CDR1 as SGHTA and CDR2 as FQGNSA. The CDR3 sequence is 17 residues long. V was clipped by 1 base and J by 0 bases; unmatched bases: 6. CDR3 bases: TGTGCCAGCAGCTTAGAGGTCAGGGGGTCCTCCTACAATGAGCAGTTCTTC. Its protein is CASSLEVRGSSYNEQFF.

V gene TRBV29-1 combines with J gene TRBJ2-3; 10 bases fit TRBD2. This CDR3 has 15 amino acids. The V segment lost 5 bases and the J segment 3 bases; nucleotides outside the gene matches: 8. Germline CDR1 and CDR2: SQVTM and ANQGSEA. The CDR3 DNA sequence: TGCAGCGTTATCGCAGCGGGAGGGCTGACAGATACGCAGTATTTT. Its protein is CSVIAAGGLTDTQYF.

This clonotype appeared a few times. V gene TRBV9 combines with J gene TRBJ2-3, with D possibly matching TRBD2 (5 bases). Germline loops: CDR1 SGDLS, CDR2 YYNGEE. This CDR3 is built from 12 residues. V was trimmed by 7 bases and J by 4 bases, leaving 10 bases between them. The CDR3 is CASGSGADTQYF. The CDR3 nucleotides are TGTGCCAGCGGGAGCGGCGCAGATACGCAGTATTTT. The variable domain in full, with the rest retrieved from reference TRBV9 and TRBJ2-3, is DSGVTQTPKHLITATGQRVTLRCSPRSGDLSVYWYQQSLDQGLQFLIQYYNGEERAKGNILERFSAQQFPDLHSELNLSSLELGDSALYFCASGSGADTQYFGPGTRLTVL.

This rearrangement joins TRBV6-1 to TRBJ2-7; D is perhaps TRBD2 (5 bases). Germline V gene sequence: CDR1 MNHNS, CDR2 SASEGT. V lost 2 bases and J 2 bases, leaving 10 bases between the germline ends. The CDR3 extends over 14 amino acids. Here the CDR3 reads CASSESTGTYEQYF. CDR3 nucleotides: TGTGCCAGCAGTGAAAGTACGGGAACCTACGAGCAGTACTTC.

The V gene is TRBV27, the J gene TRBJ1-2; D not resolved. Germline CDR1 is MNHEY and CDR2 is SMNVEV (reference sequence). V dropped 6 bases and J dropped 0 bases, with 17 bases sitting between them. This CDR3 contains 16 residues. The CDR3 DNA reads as TGTGCCAGCAGCGGCTCGACGGGGAAATCTAACTATGGCTACACCTTC. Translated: CASSGSTGKSNYGYTF.

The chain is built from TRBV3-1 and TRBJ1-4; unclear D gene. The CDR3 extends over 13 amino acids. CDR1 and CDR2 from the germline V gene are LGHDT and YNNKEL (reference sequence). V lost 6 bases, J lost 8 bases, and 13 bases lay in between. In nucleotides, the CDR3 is TGTGCCAGCAGACCCGCATCTGGGGAAAAACTGTTTTTT. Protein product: CASRPASGEKLFF.

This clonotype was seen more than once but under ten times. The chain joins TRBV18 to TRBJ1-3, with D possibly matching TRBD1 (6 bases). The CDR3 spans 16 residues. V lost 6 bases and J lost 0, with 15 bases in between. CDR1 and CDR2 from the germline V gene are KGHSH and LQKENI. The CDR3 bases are TGTGCCAGCTCCCCTATGAGGGGGGTCTCTGGAAACACCATATATTTT. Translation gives CASSPMRGVSGNTIYF.

The CDR3 region has the DNA TGTGCCAGCAGCTCCCTGGACAGGACCTACGAGCAGTACTTC. Its translation is CASSSLDRTYEQYF. J is TRBJ2-7 and V is TRBV5-5; 7 bases agree with TRBD1. V was clipped by 3 bases and J by 2 bases; unmatched bases: 5. This CDR3 has 14 residues. The germline gives CDR1 SGHKS, CDR2 YYEKEE (reference sequence).

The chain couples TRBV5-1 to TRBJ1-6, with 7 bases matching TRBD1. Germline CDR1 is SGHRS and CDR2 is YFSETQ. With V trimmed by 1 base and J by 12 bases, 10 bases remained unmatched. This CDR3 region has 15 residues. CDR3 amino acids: CASSLSRGAIGPLHF. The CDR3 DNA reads TGCGCCAGCAGCTTGAGCAGGGGGGCGATTGGACCCCTCCACTTT. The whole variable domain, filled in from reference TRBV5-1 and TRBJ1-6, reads KAGVTQTPRYLIKTRGQQVTLSCSPISGHRSVSWYQQTPGQGLQFLFEYFSETQRNKGNFPGRFSGRQFSNSRSEMNVSTLELGDSALYLCASSLSRGAIGPLHFGNGTRLTVT.

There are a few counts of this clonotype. The CDR3 sequence: CASRQDRGNSPLHF. The CDR3 DNA sequence: TGTGCCAGCAGACAAGACAGGGGTAATTCACCCCTCCACTTT. This chain links TRBV6-5 with TRBJ1-6; 8 bases match TRBD1. CDR3 length: 14 residues. Germline assignment: CDR1 MNHEY and CDR2 SVGAGI. Trimming at V came to 6 bases and at J to 6 bases, leaving 4 bases not matched to a gene.

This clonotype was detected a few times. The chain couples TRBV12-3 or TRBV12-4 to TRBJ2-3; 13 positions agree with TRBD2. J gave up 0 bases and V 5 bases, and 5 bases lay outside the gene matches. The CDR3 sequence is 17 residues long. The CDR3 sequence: CASSLRTSGGSTDTQYF. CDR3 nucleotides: TGTGCCAGCAGTCTTCGGACTAGCGGGGGTAGCACAGATACGCAGTATTTT.

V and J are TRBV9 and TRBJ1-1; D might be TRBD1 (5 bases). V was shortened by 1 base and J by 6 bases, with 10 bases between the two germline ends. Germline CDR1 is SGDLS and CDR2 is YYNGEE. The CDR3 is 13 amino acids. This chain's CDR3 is CASSVWGSAEAFF. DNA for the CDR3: TGTGCCAGCAGCGTATGGGGCAGCGCTGAAGCTTTCTTT.

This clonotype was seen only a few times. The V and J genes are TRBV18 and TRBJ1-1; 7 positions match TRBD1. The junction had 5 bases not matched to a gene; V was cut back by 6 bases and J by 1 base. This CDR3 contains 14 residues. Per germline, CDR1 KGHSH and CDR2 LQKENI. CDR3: CASSPGTANTEAFF. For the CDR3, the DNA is TGTGCCAGCTCGCCAGGGACAGCGAACACTGAAGCTTTCTTT.

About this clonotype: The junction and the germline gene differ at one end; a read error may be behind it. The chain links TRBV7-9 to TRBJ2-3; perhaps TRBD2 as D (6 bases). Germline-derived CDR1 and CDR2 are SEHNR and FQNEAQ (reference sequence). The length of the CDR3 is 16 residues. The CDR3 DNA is TGTGCCGGCAGCTTAGGGGCTGGGACTAGCACAGATACGCAGTATTTT. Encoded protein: CAGSLGAGTSTDTQYF.

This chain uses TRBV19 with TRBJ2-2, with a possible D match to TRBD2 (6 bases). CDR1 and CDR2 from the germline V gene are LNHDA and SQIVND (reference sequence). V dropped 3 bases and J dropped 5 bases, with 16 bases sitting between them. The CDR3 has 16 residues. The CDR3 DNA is TGTGCCAGTAGTATCCCGGCGGGGCGGCTGACCGGGGAGCTGTTTTTT. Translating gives CASSIPAGRLTGELFF.

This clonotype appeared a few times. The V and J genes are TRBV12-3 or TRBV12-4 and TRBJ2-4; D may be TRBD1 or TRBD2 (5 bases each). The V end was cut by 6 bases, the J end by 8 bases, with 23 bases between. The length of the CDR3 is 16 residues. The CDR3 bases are TGTGCCAGCAGGGGGGACCGTTTGTCTAGCCGGGACATTCAGTACTTC. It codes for CASRGDRLSSRDIQYF.

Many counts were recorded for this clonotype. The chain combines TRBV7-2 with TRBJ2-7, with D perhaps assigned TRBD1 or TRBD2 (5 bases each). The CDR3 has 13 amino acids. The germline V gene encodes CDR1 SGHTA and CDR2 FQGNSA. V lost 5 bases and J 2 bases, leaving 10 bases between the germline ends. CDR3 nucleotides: TGTGCCAGCAGCCTGGGGACGGCCTACGAGCAGTACTTC. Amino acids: CASSLGTAYEQYF.

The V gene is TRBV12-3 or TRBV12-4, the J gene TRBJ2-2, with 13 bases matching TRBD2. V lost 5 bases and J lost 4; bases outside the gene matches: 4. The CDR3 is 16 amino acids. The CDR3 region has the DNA TGTGCCAGCAGTCGACTAGCGGGGGGAGCCACCGGGGAGCTGTTTTTT. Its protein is CASSRLAGGATGELFF.

CDR3 in DNA: TGTGCCAGCAGCCAAGGATGGAGCTTAGGGGAGACCCAGTACTTC. Encoded protein: CASSQGWSLGETQYF. The chain carries TRBV4-2 and TRBJ2-5; D is undetermined. Per germline, CDR1 LGHNA and CDR2 YNFKEQ. V was clipped by 1 base and J by 5 bases, with 14 bases between them. The CDR3 is made up of 15 amino acids.

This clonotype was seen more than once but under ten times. DNA for the CDR3: TGCGCCAGTGGAGGGGTTGGACAGGGGTCCGCTGGGGCCAACGTCCTGACTTTC. It yields the protein CASGGVGQGSAGANVLTF. This chain uses TRBV5-1 with TRBJ2-6; 9 bases fit TRBD1. Per germline, CDR1 SGHRS and CDR2 YFSETQ. V lost 8 bases, J lost 2 bases, and 14 bases stayed unmatched. This CDR3 comprises 18 residues.

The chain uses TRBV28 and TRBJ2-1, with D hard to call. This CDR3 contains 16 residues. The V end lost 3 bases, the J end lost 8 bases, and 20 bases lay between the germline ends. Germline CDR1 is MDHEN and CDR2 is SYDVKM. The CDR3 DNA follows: TGTGCCAGCAGTTTTCTTGGGTTCGCAGGTCCGGATGAGCAGTTCTTC. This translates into CASSFLGFAGPDEQFF.

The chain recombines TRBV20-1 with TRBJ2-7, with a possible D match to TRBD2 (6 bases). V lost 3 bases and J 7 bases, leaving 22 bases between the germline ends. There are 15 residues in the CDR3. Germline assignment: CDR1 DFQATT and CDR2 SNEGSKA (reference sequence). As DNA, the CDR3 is TGCAGTGCTAGTGCTTCCGGGGGATCCTGGGAAGAGCAGTACTTC. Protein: CSASASGGSWEEQYF.

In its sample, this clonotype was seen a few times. The CDR3 DNA reads as TGTGCCAGCAGTCAACAAGGGAGAATACAGGCCGGGCAGTTCTTC. Amino acids: CASSQQGRIQAGQFF. The chain carries TRBV28 and TRBJ2-1, with D perhaps assigned TRBD1 or TRBD2 (5 bases each). V was clipped by 5 bases and J by 12 bases, with 23 bases between them. The V gene's germline CDR1 is MDHEN and CDR2 SYDVKM. The CDR3 totals 15 residues.

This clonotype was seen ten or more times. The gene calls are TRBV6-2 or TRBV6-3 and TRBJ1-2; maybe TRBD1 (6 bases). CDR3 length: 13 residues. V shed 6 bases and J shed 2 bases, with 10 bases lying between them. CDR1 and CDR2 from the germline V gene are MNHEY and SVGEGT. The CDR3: CASSPDRNYGYTF. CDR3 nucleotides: TGTGCCAGCAGCCCTGACAGGAACTATGGCTACACCTTC.